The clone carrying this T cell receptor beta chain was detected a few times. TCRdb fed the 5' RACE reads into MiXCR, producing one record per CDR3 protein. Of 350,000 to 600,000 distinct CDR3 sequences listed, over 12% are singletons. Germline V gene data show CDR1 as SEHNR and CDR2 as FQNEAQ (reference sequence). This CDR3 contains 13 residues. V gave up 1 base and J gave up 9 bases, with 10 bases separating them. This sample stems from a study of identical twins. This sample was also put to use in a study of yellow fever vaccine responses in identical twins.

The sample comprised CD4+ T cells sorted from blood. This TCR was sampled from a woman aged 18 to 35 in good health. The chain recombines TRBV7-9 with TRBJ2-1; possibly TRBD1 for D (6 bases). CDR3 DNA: TGTGCCAGCAGCTTAGACAGGGAAGGTGAGCAGTTCTTC. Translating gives CASSLDREGEQFF.